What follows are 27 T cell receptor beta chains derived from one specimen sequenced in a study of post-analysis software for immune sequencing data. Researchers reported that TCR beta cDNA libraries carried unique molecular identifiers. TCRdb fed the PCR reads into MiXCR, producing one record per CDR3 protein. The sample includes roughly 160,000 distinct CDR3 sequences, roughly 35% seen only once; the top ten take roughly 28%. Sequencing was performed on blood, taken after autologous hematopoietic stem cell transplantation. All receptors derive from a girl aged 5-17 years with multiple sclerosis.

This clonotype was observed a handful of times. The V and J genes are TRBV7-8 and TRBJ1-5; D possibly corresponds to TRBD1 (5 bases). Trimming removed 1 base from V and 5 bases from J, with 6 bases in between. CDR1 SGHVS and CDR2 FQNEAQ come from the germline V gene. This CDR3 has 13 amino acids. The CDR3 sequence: CASSLGGDQPQHF. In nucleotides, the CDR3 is TGTGCCAGCAGCTTAGGGGGGGATCAGCCCCAGCATTTT.

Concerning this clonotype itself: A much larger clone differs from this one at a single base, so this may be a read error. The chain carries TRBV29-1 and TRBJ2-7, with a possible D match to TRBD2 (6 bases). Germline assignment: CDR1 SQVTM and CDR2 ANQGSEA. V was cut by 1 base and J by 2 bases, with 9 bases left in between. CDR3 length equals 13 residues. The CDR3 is CSVEVSGAYEQYF. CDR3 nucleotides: TGCAGCGTTGAAGTTTCGGGGGCCTACGAGCAGTACTTC.

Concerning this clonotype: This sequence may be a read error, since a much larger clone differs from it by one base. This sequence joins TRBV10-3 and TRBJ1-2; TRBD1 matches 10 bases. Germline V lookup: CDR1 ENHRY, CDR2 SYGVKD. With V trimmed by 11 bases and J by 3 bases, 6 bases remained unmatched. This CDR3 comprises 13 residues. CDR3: CAATGGQDYGYTF. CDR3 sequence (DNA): TGTGCCGCGACAGGGGGCCAGGACTATGGCTACACCTTC.

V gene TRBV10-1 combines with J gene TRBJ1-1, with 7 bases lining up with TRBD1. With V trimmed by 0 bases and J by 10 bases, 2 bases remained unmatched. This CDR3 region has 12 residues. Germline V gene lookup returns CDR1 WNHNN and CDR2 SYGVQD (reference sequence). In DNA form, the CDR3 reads TGCGCCAGCAGTGAGTCTAACAGGGGAGCTTTCTTT. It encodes CASSESNRGAFF.

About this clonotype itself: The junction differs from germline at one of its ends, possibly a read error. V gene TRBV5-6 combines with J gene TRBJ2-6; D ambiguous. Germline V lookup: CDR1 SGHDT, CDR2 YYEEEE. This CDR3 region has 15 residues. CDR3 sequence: CAGSLVGSGANVLTF. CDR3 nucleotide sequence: TGTGCCGGCAGCTTGGTTGGCTCTGGGGCCAACGTCCTGACTTTC.

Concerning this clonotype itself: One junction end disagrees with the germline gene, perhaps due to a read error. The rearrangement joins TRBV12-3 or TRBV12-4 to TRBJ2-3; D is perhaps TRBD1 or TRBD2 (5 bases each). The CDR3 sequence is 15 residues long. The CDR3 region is CASSFSGTSVDTQCF. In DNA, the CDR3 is TGTGCCAGCAGTTTCTCCGGGACGAGCGTAGATACGCAGTGTTTT.

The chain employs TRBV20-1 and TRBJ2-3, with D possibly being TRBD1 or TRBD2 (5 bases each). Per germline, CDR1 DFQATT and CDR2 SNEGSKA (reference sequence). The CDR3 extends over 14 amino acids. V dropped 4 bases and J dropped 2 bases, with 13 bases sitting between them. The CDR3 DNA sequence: TGCAGTGCTAACCCCGGGACCCACACAGATACGCAGTATTTT. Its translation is CSANPGTHTDTQYF.

The CDR3 protein is CSARTRDSGYEQYF. The CDR3 nucleotides read TGCAGTGCTAGAACCCGGGACTCTGGCTACGAGCAGTACTTC. The chain joins TRBV20-1 to TRBJ2-7; D possibly corresponds to TRBD2 (6 bases). The CDR3 contains 14 residues. The germline gives CDR1 DFQATT, CDR2 SNEGSKA (reference sequence). V was pared by 2 bases and J by 3 bases, with 14 bases between.

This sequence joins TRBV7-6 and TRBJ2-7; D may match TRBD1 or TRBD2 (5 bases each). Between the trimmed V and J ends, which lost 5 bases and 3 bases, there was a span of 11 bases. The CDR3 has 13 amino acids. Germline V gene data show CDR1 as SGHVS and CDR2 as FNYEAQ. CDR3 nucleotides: TGTGCCAGCAGCCCCTGGGACCACTACGAGCAGTACTTC. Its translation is CASSPWDHYEQYF. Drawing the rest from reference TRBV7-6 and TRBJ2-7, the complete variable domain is GAGVSQSPRYKVTKRGQDVALRCDPISGHVSLYWYRQALGQGPEFLTYFNYEAQQDKSGLPNDRFSAERPEGSISTLTIQRTEQRDSAMYRCASSPWDHYEQYFGPGTRLTVT.

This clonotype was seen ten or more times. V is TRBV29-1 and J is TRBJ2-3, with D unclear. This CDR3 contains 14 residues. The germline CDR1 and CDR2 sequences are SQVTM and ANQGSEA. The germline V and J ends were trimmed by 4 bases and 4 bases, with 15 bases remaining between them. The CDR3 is CSVGGTRFADTQYF. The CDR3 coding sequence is TGCAGCGTTGGTGGTACTCGCTTCGCAGATACGCAGTATTTT.

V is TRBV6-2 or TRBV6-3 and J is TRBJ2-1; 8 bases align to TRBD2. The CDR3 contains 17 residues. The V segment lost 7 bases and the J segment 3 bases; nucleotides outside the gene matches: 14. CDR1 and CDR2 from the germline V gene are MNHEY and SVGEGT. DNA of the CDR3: TGTGCCAGCAACTCAGGCCTAACGGGAGGGGGCTACAATGAGCAGTTCTTC. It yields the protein CASNSGLTGGGYNEQFF.

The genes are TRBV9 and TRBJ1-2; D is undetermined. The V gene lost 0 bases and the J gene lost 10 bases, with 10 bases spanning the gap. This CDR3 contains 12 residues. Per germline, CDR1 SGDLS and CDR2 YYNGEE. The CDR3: CASSVDTEFYTF. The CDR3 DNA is TGTGCCAGCAGCGTAGACACCGAATTCTACACCTTC.

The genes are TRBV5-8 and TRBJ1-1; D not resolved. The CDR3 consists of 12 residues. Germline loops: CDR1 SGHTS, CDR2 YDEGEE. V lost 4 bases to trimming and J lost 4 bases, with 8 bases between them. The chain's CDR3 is CASSPLSTEAFF. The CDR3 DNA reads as TGTGCCAGCAGCCCGTTGAGCACTGAAGCTTTCTTT. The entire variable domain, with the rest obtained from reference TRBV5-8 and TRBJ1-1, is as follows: EAGVTQSPTHLIKTRGQQATLRCSPISGHTSVYWYQQALGLGLQFLLWYDEGEERNRGNFPPRFSGRQFPNYSSELNVNALELEDSALYLCASSPLSTEAFFGQGTRLTVV.

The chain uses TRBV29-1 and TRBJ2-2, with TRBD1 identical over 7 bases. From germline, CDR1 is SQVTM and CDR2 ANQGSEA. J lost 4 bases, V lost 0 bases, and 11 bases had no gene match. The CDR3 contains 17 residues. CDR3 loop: CSVEDEGTAVGTGELFF. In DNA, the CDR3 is TGCAGCGTTGAAGATGAAGGGACAGCGGTCGGCACCGGGGAGCTGTTTTTT.

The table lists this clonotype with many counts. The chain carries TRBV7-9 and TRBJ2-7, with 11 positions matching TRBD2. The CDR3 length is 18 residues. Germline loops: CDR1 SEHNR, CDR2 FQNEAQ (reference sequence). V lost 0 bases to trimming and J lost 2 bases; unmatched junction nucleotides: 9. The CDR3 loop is CASSLAPFLTSGTYEQYF. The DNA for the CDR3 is TGTGCCAGCAGCTTAGCGCCTTTCTTGACTAGCGGGACCTACGAGCAGTACTTC.

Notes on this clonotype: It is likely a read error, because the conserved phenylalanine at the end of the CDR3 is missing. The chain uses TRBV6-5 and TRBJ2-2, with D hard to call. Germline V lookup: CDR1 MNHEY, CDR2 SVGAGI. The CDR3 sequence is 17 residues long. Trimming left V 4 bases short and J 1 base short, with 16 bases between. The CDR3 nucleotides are TGTGCCAGCAGTTCCACTACAAGGATTCGGAACACCGGGGAGCTGTTTTGT. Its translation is CASSSTTRIRNTGELFC.

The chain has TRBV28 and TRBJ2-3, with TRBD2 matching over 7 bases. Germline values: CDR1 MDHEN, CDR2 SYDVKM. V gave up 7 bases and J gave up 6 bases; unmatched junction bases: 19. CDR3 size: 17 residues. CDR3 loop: CASTPEGGLVMSDTQYF. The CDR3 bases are TGTGCCAGCACCCCAGAGGGAGGGCTGGTTATGTCGGATACGCAGTATTTT. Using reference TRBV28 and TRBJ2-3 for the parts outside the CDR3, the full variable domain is DVKVTQSSRYLVKRTGEKVFLECVQDMDHENMFWYRQDPGLGLRLIYFSYDVKMKEKGDIPEGYSVSREKKERFSLILESASTNQTSMYLCASTPEGGLVMSDTQYFGPGTRLTVL.

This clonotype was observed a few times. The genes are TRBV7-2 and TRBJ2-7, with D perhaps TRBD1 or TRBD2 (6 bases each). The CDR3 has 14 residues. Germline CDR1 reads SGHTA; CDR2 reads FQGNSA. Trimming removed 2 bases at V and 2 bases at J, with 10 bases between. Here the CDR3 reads CASSLQGTPYEQYF. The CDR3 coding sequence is TGTGCCAGCAGCTTACAGGGGACTCCCTACGAGCAGTACTTC.

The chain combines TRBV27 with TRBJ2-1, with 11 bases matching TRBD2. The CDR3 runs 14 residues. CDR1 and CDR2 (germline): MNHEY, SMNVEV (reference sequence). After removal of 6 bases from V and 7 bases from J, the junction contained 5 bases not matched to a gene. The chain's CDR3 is CASRPGLAVNEQFF. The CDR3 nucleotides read TGTGCCAGCAGACCGGGACTAGCGGTGAATGAGCAGTTCTTC.

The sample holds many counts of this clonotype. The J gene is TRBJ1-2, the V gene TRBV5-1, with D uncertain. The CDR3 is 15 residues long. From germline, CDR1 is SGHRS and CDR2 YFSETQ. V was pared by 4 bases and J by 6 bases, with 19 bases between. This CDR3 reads CASSGQDRFGDGYTF. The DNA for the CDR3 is TGCGCCAGCAGCGGCCAGGACCGGTTCGGGGATGGCTACACCTTC.

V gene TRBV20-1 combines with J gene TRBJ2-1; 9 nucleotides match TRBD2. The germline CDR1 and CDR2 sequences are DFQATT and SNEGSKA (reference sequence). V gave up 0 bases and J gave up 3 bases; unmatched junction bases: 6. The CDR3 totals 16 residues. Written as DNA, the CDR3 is TGCAGTGCTAGAGATTATCAGCGGGGGGACTACAATGAGCAGTTCTTC. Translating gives CSARDYQRGDYNEQFF.

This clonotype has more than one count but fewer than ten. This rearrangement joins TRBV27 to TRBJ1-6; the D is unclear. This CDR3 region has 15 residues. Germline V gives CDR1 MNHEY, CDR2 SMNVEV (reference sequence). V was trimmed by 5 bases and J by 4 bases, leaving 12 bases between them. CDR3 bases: TGTGCCAGCAGTCCCAGGACGGATTATAATTCACCCCTCCACTTT. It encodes CASSPRTDYNSPLHF.

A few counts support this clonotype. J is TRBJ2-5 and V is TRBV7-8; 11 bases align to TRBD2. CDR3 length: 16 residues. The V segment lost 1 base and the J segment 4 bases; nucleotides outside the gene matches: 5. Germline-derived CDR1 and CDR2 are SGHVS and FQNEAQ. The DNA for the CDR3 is TGTGCCAGCAGCTTAGGGGGGCTAGCGGGAGGAGAGACCCAGTACTTC. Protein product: CASSLGGLAGGETQYF.

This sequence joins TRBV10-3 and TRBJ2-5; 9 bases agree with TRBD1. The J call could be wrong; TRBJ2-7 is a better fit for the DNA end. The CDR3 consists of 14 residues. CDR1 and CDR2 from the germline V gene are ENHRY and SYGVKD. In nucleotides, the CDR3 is TGTGCCATCAGACCCGGGACAGGGTTCCACGAGCAGTACTTC. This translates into CAIRPGTGFHEQYF.

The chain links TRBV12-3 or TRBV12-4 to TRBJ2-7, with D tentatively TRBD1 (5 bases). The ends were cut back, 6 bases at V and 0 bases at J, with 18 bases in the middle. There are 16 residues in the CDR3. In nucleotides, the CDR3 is TGTGCCAGCAGCCCCGAAGGGGTAGGGTACTCCTACGAGCAGTACTTC. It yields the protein CASSPEGVGYSYEQYF.

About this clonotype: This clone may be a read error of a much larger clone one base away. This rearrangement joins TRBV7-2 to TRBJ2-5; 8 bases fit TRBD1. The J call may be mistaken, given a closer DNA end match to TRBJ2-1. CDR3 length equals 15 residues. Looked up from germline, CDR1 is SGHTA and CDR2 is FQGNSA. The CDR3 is CASSSRGQGQETQFF. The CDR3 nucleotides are TGTGCCAGCAGCTCACGTGGACAGGGACAAGAGACCCAGTTCTTC.

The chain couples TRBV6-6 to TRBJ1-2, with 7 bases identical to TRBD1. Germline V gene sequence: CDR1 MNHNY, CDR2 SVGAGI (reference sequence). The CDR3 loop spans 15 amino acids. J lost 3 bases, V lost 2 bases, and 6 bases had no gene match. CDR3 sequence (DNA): TGTGCCAGCAGTTACGACGGGACAGTCGACTATGGCTACACCTTC. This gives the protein CASSYDGTVDYGYTF.